The 13 T cell receptor beta chains below all came from one sample that was sequenced in a study of cytomegalovirus exposure and HLA in healthy donors. Use of 60 Vbeta and 13 Jbeta primers characterized the PCR. Produced via immunoSEQ multiplex PCR; TCRdb's table is partial and in-frame only. The sample carries under 70,000 clones, under 85% recorded once. The sequenced sample was PBMCs. These receptors came from a male donor in good health and CMV-seropositive.

The chain links TRBV5-4 to TRBJ1-1; D is ambiguous. CDR3 length: 15 residues. Trimming cost V 2 bases and J 2 bases, with 13 bases left between them. From germline, CDR1 is SGHNT and CDR2 YYREEE (reference sequence). CDR3 sequence (DNA): TGTGCCAGCAGCTTCGCTCAGGCCCCCAACACTGAAGCTTTCTTT. Translated: CASSFAQAPNTEAFF. The full variable domain, with the rest looked up from reference TRBV5-4 and TRBJ1-1, is ETGVTQSPTHLIKTRGQQVTLRCSSQSGHNTVSWYQQALGQGPQFIFQYYREEENGRGNFPPRFSGLQFPNYSSELNVNALELDDSALYLCASSFAQAPNTEAFFGQGTRLTVV.

The rearrangement links TRBV25-1 to TRBJ1-6; 10 nucleotides align to TRBD1. The V segment lost 0 bases and the J segment 9 bases; nucleotides outside the gene matches: 2. CDR1 MGHDK and CDR2 SYGVNS come from the germline V gene. The CDR3 sequence is 15 residues long. The CDR3 bases are TGTGCCAGCAGTGAATATGGGACAGGGGTTTCACCCCTCCACTTT. Its protein is CASSEYGTGVSPLHF.

DNA of the CDR3: TGTGCCAGTAGTCCAAGGCGGCAGGAGGGGAATGAGCAGTTCTTC. It specifies CASSPRRQEGNEQFF. The chain couples TRBV19 to TRBJ2-1, with D possibly matching TRBD2 (6 bases). Germline lookup yields CDR1 LNHDA and CDR2 SQIVND (reference sequence). V lost 5 bases, J lost 7 bases, and 18 bases lay in between. This CDR3 contains 15 residues.

This chain uses TRBV12-5 with TRBJ1-5; D perhaps matches TRBD1 (6 bases). Germline V gives CDR1 LGHNT, CDR2 FRNRAP. Trimming took off 1 base at V and 2 bases at J, with 12 bases between the two ends. There are 16 residues in the CDR3. The CDR3 sequence is CASGLGLPGGNQPQHF. The CDR3 DNA sequence: TGTGCTAGTGGTTTGGGACTCCCAGGGGGCAATCAGCCCCAGCATTTT.

The chain uses TRBV11-2 and TRBJ1-1, with 8 bases matching TRBD1. Germline V gene lookup returns CDR1 SGHAT and CDR2 FQNNGV. Trimming at V came to 5 bases and at J to 5 bases, leaving 7 bases not matched to a gene. The CDR3 has 14 amino acids. The CDR3 DNA sequence: TGTGCCAGCAGCCGGAGGACAGGGCGTACTGAAGCTTTCTTT. As protein: CASSRRTGRTEAFF. Full variable domain (outside the CDR3, taken from reference TRBV11-2 and TRBJ1-1): EAGVAQSPRYKIIEKRQSVAFWCNPISGHATLYWYQQILGQGPKLLIQFQNNGVVDDSQLPKDRFSAERLKGVDSTLKIQPAKLEDSAVYLCASSRRTGRTEAFFGQGTRLTVV.

The chain is built from TRBV5-6 and TRBJ1-6; D uncertain. Trimming removed 2 bases from V and 2 bases from J, with 8 bases in between. CDR3 length: 15 amino acids. From germline, CDR1 is SGHDT and CDR2 YYEEEE. The CDR3 DNA follows: TGTGCCAGCAGCTTTCGGCAGGCCTATAATTCACCCCTCCACTTT. This sequence encodes CASSFRQAYNSPLHF.

The chain couples TRBV7-3 to TRBJ2-1, with 9 bases matching TRBD1. Germline loops: CDR1 SGHTA, CDR2 FQGTGA. Trimming removed 4 bases from V and 1 base from J; junction bases left unmatched: 2. The CDR3 is made up of 15 amino acids. The CDR3 loop is CASSSQGASYNEQFF. CDR3 DNA sequence: TGTGCCAGCAGCTCACAGGGGGCGTCCTACAATGAGCAGTTCTTC.

The chain joins TRBV7-9 to TRBJ2-1; D is undetermined. The V gene lost 2 bases and the J gene lost 0 bases, with 8 bases spanning the gap. Per the germline V gene, CDR1 is SEHNR and CDR2 is FQNEAQ (reference sequence). CDR3 length: 15 amino acids. The DNA for the CDR3 is TGTGCCAGCAGCTTACCCAGAAGCTCCTACAATGAGCAGTTCTTC. This translates into CASSLPRSSYNEQFF. Drawing the rest from reference TRBV7-9 and TRBJ2-1, the complete variable domain is DTGVSQNPRHKITKRGQNVTFRCDPISEHNRLYWYRQTLGQGPEFLTYFQNEAQLEKSRLLSDRFSAERPKGSFSTLEIQRTEQGDSAMYLCASSLPRSSYNEQFFGPGTRLTVL.

This clone has a handful of counts. The chain joins TRBV6-5 to TRBJ1-1, with TRBD1 identical over 7 bases. Looked up from germline, CDR1 is MNHEY and CDR2 is SVGAGI. This CDR3 is built from 16 residues. V was pared by 0 bases and J by 1 base, with 5 bases of the junction left unmatched. CDR3: CASSYSVGQENTEAFF. CDR3 nucleotides: TGTGCCAGCAGTTACTCAGTCGGACAGGAGAACACTGAAGCTTTCTTT.

With regard to this clone: The germline gene is not matched at one end of the junction; a read error may be the cause. V gene TRBV6-5 combines with J gene TRBJ1-2; 7 positions match TRBD1. CDR3 length: 14 residues. CDR1 and CDR2 (germline): MNHEY, SVGAGI. This CDR3 reads CASSYRGQDYGCTF. The CDR3 region has the DNA TGTGCCAGCAGTTACCGAGGACAGGACTATGGCTGCACCTTC.

This clone has just a few counts. The chain recombines TRBV7-2 with TRBJ1-4; TRBD1 matches at 7 bases. CDR1 is SGHTA, CDR2 FQGNSA, per germline. J was trimmed by 13 bases and V by 0 bases; bases with no gene match: 11. This CDR3 is built from 15 residues. The CDR3 region has the DNA TGTGCCAGCAGCTTAGCGGCAGGGGGTGAAAGGAGACTGTTTTTT. This encodes CASSLAAGGERRLFF.

The V and J genes are TRBV18 and TRBJ1-2, with D unclear. The CDR3 is 14 amino acids. Germline-derived CDR1 and CDR2 are KGHSH and LQKENI. V lost 0 bases and J 4 bases, leaving 9 bases between the germline ends. This chain's CDR3 is CASSPPTGAYGYTF. CDR3 bases: TGTGCCAGCTCACCACCAACGGGTGCCTATGGCTACACCTTC.

This clone was picked up a small number of times. V is TRBV6-1 and J is TRBJ1-1, with D possibly TRBD1 on 5 matching bases. The CDR3 totals 14 residues. Germline lookup yields CDR1 MNHNS and CDR2 SASEGT. Trimming cost V 3 bases and J 5 bases, with 13 bases left between them. In DNA form, the CDR3 reads TGTGCCAGCAGTGATTTAAGGGGTTGGACTGAAGCTTTCTTT. Translated: CASSDLRGWTEAFF.